The sequence of this T cell receptor (beta chain) was determined in a study of CD8 T cells in ankylosing spondylitis. Germline values: CDR1 DFQATT, CDR2 SNEGSKA (reference sequence). The CDR3 is 17 amino acids. V dropped 2 bases and J dropped 5; count of bases not matched to a gene: 13. Study-level points and caveats: Certain motif variants had earlier been reported in reactive arthritis synovial fluid and blood. Disease-associated clones were CD8+ and fairly uncommon in peripheral blood. Researchers reportedly found disease-linked clones significantly enriched in matched ankylosing spondylitis synovial fluid. Ankylosing spondylitis blood appeared to be characterized by a TCR beta motif of eight highly homologous variants.

TCRdb independently ran MiXCR on the 5' RACE reads; one entry per CDR3 protein. The repertoire includes about 140,000 distinct CDR3 sequences, roughly 7.7% of them detected once, and 7.3% sits in the top ten. At least ten counts were recorded for this clonotype. Antigen unknown. The sample comprised synovial fluid, either unsorted or a sorted T cell fraction (not recorded which). The gene calls are TRBV20-1 and TRBJ2-3, with 10 bases aligning to TRBD2. The receptor was derived from a male donor with ankylosing spondylitis. CDR3 DNA: TGCAGTGCTAGAAGGGCTAGCGGGGGCCCGCGAGGAGATACGCAGTATTTT. This sequence encodes CSARRASGGPRGDTQYF.